This entry concerns a single TCR beta chain. Its matching antigen is unknown. The entry originates in a study of cytotoxic CD8 clonotypes in ibrutinib-treated CLL. Turning to the study itself: Among the patients, fewer than twelve presented as relapsed/refractory and about 15 as treatment-naive; 17 to 18 showed unmutated IGHV. Average yields of approximately 260,000 productive templates and approximately 94,000 productive rearrangements characterized the samples. After a median of 68 months, about 14 patients stayed remitted and approximately twelve progressed; responses had been partial in around 25 and complete in 2.

TCRdb keeps only in-frame clones here, not all; method: immunoSEQ multiplex PCR. The sample has roughly 180,000 clones, around 70% seen once. Study findings and constraints: Shared public clonotypes were rare, and on treatment they either got smaller or stayed the same.

V lost 2 bases and J lost 0, with 9 bases in between. The CDR3 totals 14 residues. Germline V gene lookup returns CDR1 SGDLS and CDR2 YYNGEE. Specimen: PBMCs, collected after 24 months of ibrutinib treatment. The chain has TRBV9 and TRBJ2-7; weak D call: TRBD2 (6 bases). This clonotype was obtained from a human donor with chronic lymphocytic leukemia. The CDR3 bases are TGTGCCAGCAGCGTGACTAGAAGCTCCTACGAGCAGTACTTC. Amino acids: CASSVTRSSYEQYF.